This T cell receptor (beta chain) is drawn from a study of CD4+ T cells in melanoma. Whole-study findings and limits: A reported correlation linked neoantigen-specific CD4+ T cells to CD8+, macrophage and B cell function. In melanoma, neoantigen-specific CD4+ T cells reportedly differed in differentiation state.

The CDR3 covers 14 residues. Germline V lookup: CDR1 SGHRS, CDR2 YFSETQ. With 5 bases removed from V and 5 bases from J, the gap between germline ends came to 16 bases. The protocol was immunoSEQ multiplex PCR, while the TCRdb copy is restricted to in-frame clones and leaves out a portion. Here the sample spans tens of thousands of clones, 60% to 80% being singletons. Turning to this clone: Its antigen remains unidentified.

The source is a human donor with melanoma. The J gene is TRBJ2-5, the V gene TRBV5-1, with D maybe TRBD2 (7 bases). The specimen was tumor tissue. The DNA for the CDR3 is TGCGCCAGCAGGCATTCTGGGGGGGCTGAGACCCAGTACTTC. Protein sequence: CASRHSGGAETQYF.